This T cell receptor (beta chain) was retrieved from a study of T cell responses to AZD1222 COVID-19 vaccine. Points from the study as a whole: Spike was spanned by vaccine-associated CD4 TCRs, with dominance at 160-218 and 743-854. Only 5 or 6 people who got AZD1222 tested seropositive at baseline. The study sampled repertoires only after the peak T cell response.

The germline V gene encodes CDR1 KGHDR and CDR2 SFDVKD. Deletions cut 3 bases from V and 0 bases from J, with 8 bases between. The CDR3 totals 15 residues. Of note for this clone: Its cognate antigen is unknown.

Using immunoSEQ multiplex PCR, the repertoire was profiled, and TCRdb retains in-frame clones only, with some absent. The data show roughly 120,000 clones, around 89% seen once. The source of this sequence is an adult in good health. Sequencing used peripheral blood, obtained on day 0 of AZD1222 vaccination. The genes are TRBV24-1 and TRBJ2-1; tentative D call: TRBD2 (6 bases). The CDR3: CATSDAGGSYNEQFF. CDR3 nucleotides: TGTGCCACCAGTGATGCCGGGGGCTCCTACAATGAGCAGTTCTTC.